The 10 T cell receptor beta chains below all came from one sample that was sequenced in a study of T-cell reconstitution after alpha-beta-depleted transplantation in children. Unique molecular identifiers were built into the TCRbeta library. TCRdb re-analysed the PCR reads in MiXCR, keeping a single row per CDR3 protein. The sample holds some 840,000 distinct CDR3 sequences; less than 20% are singletons and the top ten take around 5%. Source: PBMCs, mostly from graft donor cells, taken 360 days after TCRalphabeta/CD19-depleted stem cell transplant. These receptors all come from a male patient aged 10 to 17 who had a stem cell transplant for acute lymphoblastic leukemia, so the T cells may come from the graft donor.

The table lists this clonotype with many counts. The CDR3 sequence: CASSLVGGVTDTQYF. Written as DNA, the CDR3 is TGCGCCAGCAGCTTGGTAGGGGGGGTCACGGATACGCAGTATTTT. The V call is TRBV5-1, the J call TRBJ2-3, with D maybe TRBD2 (7 bases). The CDR3 contains 15 residues. CDR1 SGHRS and CDR2 YFSETQ come from the germline V gene. V was trimmed by 0 bases and J by 6 bases, leaving 14 bases between them.

J is TRBJ2-6 and V is TRBV19; D is perhaps TRBD1 (5 bases). Germline CDR1 and CDR2: LNHDA and SQIVND (reference sequence). The V end was cut by 6 bases, the J end by 0 bases, with 12 bases between. The CDR3 is 16 residues long. The CDR3 DNA reads as TGTGCCAGTAGCCGACAGTCCCTCTCTGGGGCCAACGTCCTGACTTTC. Protein: CASSRQSLSGANVLTF. Filled out from reference TRBV19 and TRBJ2-6, the complete variable domain reads DGGITQSPKYLFRKEGQNVTLSCEQNLNHDAMYWYRQDPGQGLRLIYYSQIVNDFQKGDIAEGYSVSREKKESFPLTVTSAQKNPTAFYLCASSRQSLSGANVLTFGAGSRLTVL.

This chain connects TRBV10-3 to TRBJ1-2, with D unclear. V lost 8 bases to trimming and J lost 1 base, with 11 bases between them. Germline V gene data show CDR1 as ENHRY and CDR2 as SYGVKD. The CDR3 loop spans 13 amino acids. The CDR3 bases are TGTGCCATCCTACAACAGAGTAACTATGGCTACACCTTC. Its translation is CAILQQSNYGYTF.

This clonotype was seen a few times. The chain employs TRBV5-1 and TRBJ2-7; D is ambiguous. The CDR3 is 12 residues long. In germline, CDR1 is SGHRS, CDR2 YFSETQ. Trimming pared 4 bases from V and 2 bases from J, leaving 7 bases between. Here the CDR3 reads CASSEIPYEQYF. CDR3 nucleotides: TGCGCCAGCAGCGAGATCCCCTACGAGCAGTACTTC.

The chain recombines TRBV12-3 or TRBV12-4 with TRBJ2-1; D not certain. This CDR3 is built from 13 residues. Trimming cost V 5 bases and J 6 bases, with 11 bases left between them. CDR3 nucleotides: TGTGCCAGCAGTGTATTGCCCCCCAATGAGCAGTTCTTC. Its translation is CASSVLPPNEQFF.

This sequence joins TRBV20-1 and TRBJ2-7, with a possible D match to TRBD2 (6 bases). Germline values: CDR1 DFQATT, CDR2 SNEGSKA (reference sequence). This CDR3 contains 13 residues. V was trimmed by 6 bases and J by 0 bases, leaving 12 bases between them. The CDR3 DNA reads as TGCAGTGCCATCCCGACTAGCTCCTACGAGCAGTACTTC. Its translation: CSAIPTSSYEQYF.

The rearrangement uses TRBV3-1 and TRBJ2-7; no clear D. Germline CDR1 and CDR2: LGHDT and YNNKEL (reference sequence). V was clipped by 0 bases and J by 7 bases, with 22 bases between them. CDR3 size: 17 residues. CDR3 region: CASSQDPQEIRGGEQYF. In nucleotides, the CDR3 is TGTGCCAGCAGCCAAGATCCTCAGGAGATTAGAGGTGGTGAGCAGTACTTC.

V is TRBV7-3 and J is TRBJ2-5; D is uncertain. This CDR3 has 13 amino acids. Germline assignment: CDR1 SGHTA and CDR2 FQGTGA. V was cut by 0 bases and J by 8 bases, with 10 bases left in between. CDR3 sequence: CASSLTSSYTQYF. The CDR3 DNA is TGTGCCAGCAGCTTAACTTCCAGCTACACCCAGTACTTC.

This clonotype was seen more than once but under ten times. This chain links TRBV5-1 with TRBJ1-4; weak D call: TRBD1 (5 bases). The V gene's germline CDR1 is SGHRS and CDR2 YFSETQ. This CDR3 comprises 15 residues. V was cut by 0 bases and J by 0 bases, with 6 bases left in between. CDR3 in amino acids: CASSLGDATNEKLFF. CDR3 nucleotides: TGCGCCAGCAGCTTGGGGGACGCAACTAATGAAAAACTGTTTTTT.

The chain uses TRBV10-3 and TRBJ2-1, with TRBD1 identical over 7 bases. The trim removed 4 bases at V and 5 bases at J, leaving 8 bases unmatched. The CDR3 totals 15 residues. Germline lookup yields CDR1 ENHRY and CDR2 SYGVKD. CDR3 sequence: CAISAPTGIDNEQFF. The CDR3 DNA reads TGTGCCATCAGTGCCCCGACAGGGATTGACAATGAGCAGTTCTTC.